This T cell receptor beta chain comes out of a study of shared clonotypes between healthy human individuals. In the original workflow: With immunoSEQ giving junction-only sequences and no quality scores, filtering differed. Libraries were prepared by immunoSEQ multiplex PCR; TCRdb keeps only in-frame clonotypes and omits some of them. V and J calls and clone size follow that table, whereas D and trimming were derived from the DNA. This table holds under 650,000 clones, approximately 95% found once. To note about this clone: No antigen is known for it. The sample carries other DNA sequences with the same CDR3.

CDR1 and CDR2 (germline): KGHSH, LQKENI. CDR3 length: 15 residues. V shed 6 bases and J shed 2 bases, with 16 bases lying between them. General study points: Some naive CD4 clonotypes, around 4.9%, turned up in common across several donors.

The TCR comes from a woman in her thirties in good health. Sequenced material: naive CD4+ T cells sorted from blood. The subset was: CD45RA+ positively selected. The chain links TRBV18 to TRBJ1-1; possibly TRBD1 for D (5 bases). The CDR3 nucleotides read TGTGCCAGCTCCCCATCGACTGGGGGAAACACTGAAGCTTTCTTT. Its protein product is CASSPSTGGNTEAFF.